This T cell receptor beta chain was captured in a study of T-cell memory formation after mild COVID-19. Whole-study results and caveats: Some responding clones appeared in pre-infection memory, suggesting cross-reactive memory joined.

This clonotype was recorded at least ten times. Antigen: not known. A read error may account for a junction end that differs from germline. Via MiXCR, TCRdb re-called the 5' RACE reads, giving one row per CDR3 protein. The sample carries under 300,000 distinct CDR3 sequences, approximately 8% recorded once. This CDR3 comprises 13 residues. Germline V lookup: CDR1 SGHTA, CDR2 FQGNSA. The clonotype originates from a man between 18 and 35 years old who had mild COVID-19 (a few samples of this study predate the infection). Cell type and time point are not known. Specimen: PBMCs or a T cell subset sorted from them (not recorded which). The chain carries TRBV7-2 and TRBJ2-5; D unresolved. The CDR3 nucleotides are TGTGCCAGCAGTTTAGGGTTGGCGGAGACCCAGTACTTC. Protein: CASSLGLAETQYF.